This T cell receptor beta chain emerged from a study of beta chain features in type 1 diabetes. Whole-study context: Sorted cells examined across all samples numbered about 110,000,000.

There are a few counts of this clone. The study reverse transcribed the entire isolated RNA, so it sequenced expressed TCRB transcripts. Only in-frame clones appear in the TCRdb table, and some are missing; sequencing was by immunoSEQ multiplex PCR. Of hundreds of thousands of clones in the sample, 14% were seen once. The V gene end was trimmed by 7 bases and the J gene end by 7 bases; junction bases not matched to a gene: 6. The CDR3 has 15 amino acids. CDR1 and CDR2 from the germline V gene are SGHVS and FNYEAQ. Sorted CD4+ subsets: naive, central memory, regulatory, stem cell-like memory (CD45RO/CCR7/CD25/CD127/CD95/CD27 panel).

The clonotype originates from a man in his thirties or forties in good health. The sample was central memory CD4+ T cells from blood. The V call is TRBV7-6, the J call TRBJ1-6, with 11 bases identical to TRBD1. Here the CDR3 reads CASKDRGLPNSPLHF. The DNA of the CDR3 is TGTGCCAGCAAGGACAGGGGGCTTCCAAATTCACCCCTCCACTTT.